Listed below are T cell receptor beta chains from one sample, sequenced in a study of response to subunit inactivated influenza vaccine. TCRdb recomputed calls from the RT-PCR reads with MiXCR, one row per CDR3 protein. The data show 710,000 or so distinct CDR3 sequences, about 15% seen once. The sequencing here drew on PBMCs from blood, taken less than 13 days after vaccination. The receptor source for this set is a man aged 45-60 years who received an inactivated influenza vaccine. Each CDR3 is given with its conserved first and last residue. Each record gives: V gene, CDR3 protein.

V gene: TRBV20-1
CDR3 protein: CSAFPSSTDTQYF

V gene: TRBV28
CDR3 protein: CASSSQGSKLFF

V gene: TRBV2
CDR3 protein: CASRRPLRGPAIF

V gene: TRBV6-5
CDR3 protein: CASSYLGLGDGELFF

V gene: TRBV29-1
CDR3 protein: CSVEEVGLGMVGTDTQYF

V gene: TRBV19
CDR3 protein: CASSFSWTAETQYF

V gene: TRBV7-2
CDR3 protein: CASSHLGNEPYEQYF

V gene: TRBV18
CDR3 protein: CASSRTTATTDNYGYTF

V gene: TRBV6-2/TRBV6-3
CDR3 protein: CASSRLGQGPYEQYF

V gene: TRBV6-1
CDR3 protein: CASSLIQGSTGELFF

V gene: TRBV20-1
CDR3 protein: CSARDFQGAGDTQYF